One sample yielded the 3 T cell receptor beta chains listed below, sequenced in a study of shared clonotypes between healthy human individuals. Profiled with immunoSEQ multiplex PCR; TCRdb holds only in-frame clones, not every one. The sample yields about 1.1 million clones, 75% to 85% seen once. Material: memory CD4+ T cells from PBMCs. Documented subset: CD45RA-negative fraction. The source is a young man in good health. Some clones in this sample may be carry-over from other donors' samples.

The V gene is TRBV7-2, the J gene TRBJ2-3; no definite D call. This CDR3 spans 13 amino acids. Germline V gene data show CDR1 as SGHTA and CDR2 as FQGNSA. Trimming removed 1 base at V and 4 bases at J, with 6 bases between. As DNA, the CDR3 is TGTGCCAGCAGCTTAGTTCCCCCAGATACGCAGTATTTT. Translated, it gives CASSLVPPDTQYF.

V is TRBV5-6 and J is TRBJ2-7; the D gene is possibly TRBD2 (5 bases). Per the germline V gene, CDR1 is SGHDT and CDR2 is YYEEEE. CDR3 length: 12 amino acids. Trimming took off 0 bases at V and 9 bases at J, with 10 bases between the two ends. DNA of the CDR3: TGTGCCAGCAGCTTGGTGTCTGGGAGGCAGTACTTC. This gives the protein CASSLVSGRQYF.

V usage is TRBV5-1 and J usage is TRBJ2-7; the match to TRBD1 covers 8 bases. After removal of 4 bases from V and 5 bases from J, the junction contained 5 bases not matched to a gene. CDR3 length: 13 amino acids. Germline V gene data show CDR1 as SGHRS and CDR2 as YFSETQ. The CDR3 DNA follows: TGCGCCAGCAGCCTACTGACAGGGGACGAGCAGTACTTC. Encoded protein: CASSLLTGDEQYF.